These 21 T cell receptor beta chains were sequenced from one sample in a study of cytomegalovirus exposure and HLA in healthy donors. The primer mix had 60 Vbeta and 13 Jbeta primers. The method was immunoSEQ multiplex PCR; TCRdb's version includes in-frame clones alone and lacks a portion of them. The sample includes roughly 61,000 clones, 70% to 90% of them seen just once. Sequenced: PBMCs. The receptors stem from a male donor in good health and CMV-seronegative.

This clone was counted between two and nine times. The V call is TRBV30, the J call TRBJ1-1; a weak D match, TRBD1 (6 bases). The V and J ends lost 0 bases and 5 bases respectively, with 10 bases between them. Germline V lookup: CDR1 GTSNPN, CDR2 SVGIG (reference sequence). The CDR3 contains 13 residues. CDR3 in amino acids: CAWSVNRDTEAFF. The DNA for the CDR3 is TGTGCCTGGAGTGTTAACAGGGATACTGAAGCTTTCTTT.

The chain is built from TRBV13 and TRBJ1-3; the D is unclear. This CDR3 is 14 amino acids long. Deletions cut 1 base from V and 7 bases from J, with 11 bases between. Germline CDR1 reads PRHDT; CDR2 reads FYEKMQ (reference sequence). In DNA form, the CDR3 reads TGTGCCAGCAGCTTAGCGCTAACGGGTAACACCATATATTTT. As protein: CASSLALTGNTIYF.

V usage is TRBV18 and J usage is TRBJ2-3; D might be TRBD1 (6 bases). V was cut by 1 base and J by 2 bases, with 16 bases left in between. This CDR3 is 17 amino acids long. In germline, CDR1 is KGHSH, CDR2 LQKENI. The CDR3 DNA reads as TGTGCCAGCTCACCACGCCGACAGGATACCTTCACAGATACGCAGTATTTT. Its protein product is CASSPRRQDTFTDTQYF.

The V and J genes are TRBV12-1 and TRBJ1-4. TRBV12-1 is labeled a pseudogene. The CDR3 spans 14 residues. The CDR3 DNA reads TGTGCCAATGCCCCGGGGGAGGAAAATGAAAAACTGTTTTTT. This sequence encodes CANAPGEENEKLFF.

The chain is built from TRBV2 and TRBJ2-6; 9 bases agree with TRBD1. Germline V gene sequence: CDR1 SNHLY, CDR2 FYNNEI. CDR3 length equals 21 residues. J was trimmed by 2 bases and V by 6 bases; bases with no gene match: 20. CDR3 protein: CASRSRDRVGQSRTGANVLTF. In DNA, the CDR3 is TGTGCCAGCAGGTCCCGGGACAGGGTAGGGCAATCTCGAACTGGGGCCAACGTCCTGACTTTC. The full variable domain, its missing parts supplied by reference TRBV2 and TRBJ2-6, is EPEVTQTPSHQVTQMGQEVILRCVPISNHLYFYWYRQILGQKVEFLVSFYNNEISEKSEIFDDQFSVERPDGSNFTLKIRSTKLEDSAMYFCASRSRDRVGQSRTGANVLTFGAGSRLTVL.

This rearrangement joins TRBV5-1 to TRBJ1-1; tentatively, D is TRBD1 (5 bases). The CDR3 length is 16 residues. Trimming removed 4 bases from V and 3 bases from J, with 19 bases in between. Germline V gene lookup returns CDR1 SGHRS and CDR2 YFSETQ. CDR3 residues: CASSKEFTSGDTEAFF. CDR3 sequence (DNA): TGCGCCAGCAGCAAGGAGTTCACTTCGGGGGACACTGAAGCTTTCTTT.

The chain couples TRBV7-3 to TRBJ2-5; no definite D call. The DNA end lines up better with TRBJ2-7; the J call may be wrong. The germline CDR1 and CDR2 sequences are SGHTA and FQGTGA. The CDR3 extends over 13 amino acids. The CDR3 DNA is TGTGCCAGCAGCTTGAGTCCCAACTACGAGCAGTACTTC. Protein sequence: CASSLSPNYEQYF.

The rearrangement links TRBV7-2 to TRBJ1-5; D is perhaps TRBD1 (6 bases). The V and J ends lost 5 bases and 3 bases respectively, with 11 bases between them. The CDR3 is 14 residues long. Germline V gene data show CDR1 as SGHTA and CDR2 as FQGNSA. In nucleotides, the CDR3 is TGTGCCAGCAGCCAGGACAGAAACAATCAGCCCCAGCATTTT. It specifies CASSQDRNNQPQHF.

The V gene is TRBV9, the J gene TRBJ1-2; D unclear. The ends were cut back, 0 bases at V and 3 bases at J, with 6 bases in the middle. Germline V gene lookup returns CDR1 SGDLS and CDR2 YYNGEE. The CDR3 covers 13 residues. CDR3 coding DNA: TGTGCCAGCAGCGTAGACCGAGACTATGGCTACACCTTC. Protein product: CASSVDRDYGYTF.

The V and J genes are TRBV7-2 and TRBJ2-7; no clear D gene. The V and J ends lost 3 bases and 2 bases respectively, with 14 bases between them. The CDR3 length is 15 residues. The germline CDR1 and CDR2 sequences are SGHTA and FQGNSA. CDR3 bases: TGTGCCAGCAGCTTCGACTTCCCCTCTGCCTACGAGCAGTACTTC. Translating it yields CASSFDFPSAYEQYF.

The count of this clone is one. DNA for the CDR3: TGTGCCAGCAGACCTCCTGGGACAGGGGACCTCTATGGCTACACCTTC. This codes for CASRPPGTGDLYGYTF. This rearrangement joins TRBV28 to TRBJ1-2; TRBD1 matches 10 bases. Per the germline V gene, CDR1 is MDHEN and CDR2 is SYDVKM. J lost 4 bases, V lost 6 bases, and 11 bases had no gene match. The CDR3 covers 16 residues.

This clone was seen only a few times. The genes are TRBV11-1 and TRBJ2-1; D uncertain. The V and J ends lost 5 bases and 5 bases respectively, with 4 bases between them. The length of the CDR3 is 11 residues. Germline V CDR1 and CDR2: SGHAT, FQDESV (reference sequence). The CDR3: CASSLDNEQFF. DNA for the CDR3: TGTGCCAGCAGCCTTGACAATGAGCAGTTCTTC.

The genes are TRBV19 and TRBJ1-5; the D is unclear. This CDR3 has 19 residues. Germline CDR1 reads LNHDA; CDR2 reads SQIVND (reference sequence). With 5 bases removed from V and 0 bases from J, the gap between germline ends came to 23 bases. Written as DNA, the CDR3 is TGTGCCAGTAGTCCCCCCCCCTTAACAGTTACCACTAGCAATCAGCCCCAGCATTTT. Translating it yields CASSPPPLTVTTSNQPQHF.

Written as DNA, the CDR3 is TGTGCCAGCAGTGATGGGGACTACTCGAAGTCGACTGGGGAGCAGTACTTC. This translates into CASSDGDYSKSTGEQYF. This chain connects TRBV2 to TRBJ2-7, with 7 bases fitting TRBD2. Germline loops: CDR1 SNHLY, CDR2 FYNNEI. This CDR3 comprises 17 residues. V gave up 3 bases and J gave up 7 bases; unmatched junction bases: 18.

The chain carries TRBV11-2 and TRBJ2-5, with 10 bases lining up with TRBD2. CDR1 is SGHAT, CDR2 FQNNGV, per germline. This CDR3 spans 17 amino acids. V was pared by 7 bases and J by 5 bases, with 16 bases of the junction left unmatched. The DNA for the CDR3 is TGTGCCAGCACCCCCCGCCGCGGAGCGGGGGGGCGGGAGACCCAGTACTTC. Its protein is CASTPRRGAGGRETQYF.

The CDR3 sequence is CASRVQGSKTEAFF. CDR3 nucleotides: TGTGCCAGCAGGGTCCAGGGGTCGAAGACTGAAGCTTTCTTT. J is TRBJ1-1 and V is TRBV2; TRBD1 is a possible D gene (6 bases). The V and J ends lost 6 bases and 5 bases respectively, with 16 bases between them. The germline V gene has CDR1 SNHLY and CDR2 FYNNEI. This CDR3 has 14 residues. Complete variable domain (other parts from reference TRBV2 and TRBJ1-1): EPEVTQTPSHQVTQMGQEVILRCVPISNHLYFYWYRQILGQKVEFLVSFYNNEISEKSEIFDDQFSVERPDGSNFTLKIRSTKLEDSAMYFCASRVQGSKTEAFFGQGTRLTVV.

The CDR3 DNA reads as TGTGCCAGCAGGAACTCGCATCAAGCTTTCTTT. Translation: CASRNSHQAFF. The rearrangement joins TRBV6-5 to TRBJ1-1; unclear D gene. The CDR3 runs 11 residues. CDR1 and CDR2 from the germline V gene are MNHEY and SVGAGI. The V and J ends lost 6 bases and 9 bases respectively, with 11 bases between them.

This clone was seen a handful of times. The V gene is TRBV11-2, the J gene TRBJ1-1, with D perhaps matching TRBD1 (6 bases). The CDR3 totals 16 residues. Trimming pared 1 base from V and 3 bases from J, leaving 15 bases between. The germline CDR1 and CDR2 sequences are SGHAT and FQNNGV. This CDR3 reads CASSLGGRRGYTEAFF. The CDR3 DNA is TGTGCCAGCAGCTTAGGAGGGCGAAGGGGGTACACTGAAGCTTTCTTT.

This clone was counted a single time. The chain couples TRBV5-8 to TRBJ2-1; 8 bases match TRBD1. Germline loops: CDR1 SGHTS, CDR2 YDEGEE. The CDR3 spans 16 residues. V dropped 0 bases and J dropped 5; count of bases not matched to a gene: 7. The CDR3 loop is CASSLGTGWTNNEQFF. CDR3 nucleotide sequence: TGTGCCAGCAGCTTGGGGACAGGGTGGACAAACAATGAGCAGTTCTTC.

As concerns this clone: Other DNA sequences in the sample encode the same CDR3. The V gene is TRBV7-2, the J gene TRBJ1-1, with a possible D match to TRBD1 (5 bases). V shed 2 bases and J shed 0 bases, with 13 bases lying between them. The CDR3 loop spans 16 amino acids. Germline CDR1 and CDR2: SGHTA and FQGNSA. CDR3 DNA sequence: TGTGCCAGCAGCTTATCCCGAACAGGCATGAACACTGAAGCTTTCTTT. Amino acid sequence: CASSLSRTGMNTEAFF.

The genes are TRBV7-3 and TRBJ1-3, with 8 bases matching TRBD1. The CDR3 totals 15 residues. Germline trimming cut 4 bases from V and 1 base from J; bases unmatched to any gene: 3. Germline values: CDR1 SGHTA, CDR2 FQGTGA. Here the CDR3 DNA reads TGTGCCAGCAGCTCCAGGGGGCCTTCTGGAAACACCATATATTTT. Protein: CASSSRGPSGNTIYF.